This T cell receptor beta chain was captured by sequencing in a study of T cells in narcolepsy. Study as a whole: Enrolled donors included narcolepsy type 1 or type 2 patients and healthy controls.

This CDR3 spans 10 amino acids. Germline V gene sequence: CDR1 MNHEY, CDR2 SVGAGI. General study points: Reportedly, autoreactive clonotypes were serially detected in patients' blood but not controls'. Autoreactive HCRT-specific and TRIB2-specific clonotypes were marked in same-patient CSF-versus-blood CD4+ comparisons.

Here immunoSEQ multiplex PCR was the method, and the copy in TCRdb shows in-frame clones only, minus some. The sample contains under 8,500 clones, around 64% of which appear only once. About this clone itself: Its matching antigen is unknown. Compared with germline, one end of the junction differs, possibly owing to a read error.

V and J are TRBV6-5 and TRBJ1-2; D unclear. Sequencing was performed on CD45RA- memory CD8+ T cells from PBMCs. The receptor's source is a human donor with narcolepsy. This chain's CDR3 is CASSNGGFPF. Here the CDR3 DNA reads TGTGCCAGCAGTAACGGAGGTTTTCCCTTC.